This T cell receptor (beta chain) was recovered during a study of T-cell memory formation after mild COVID-19. This clonotype was seen many times. Researchers used 5'RACE with constant-segment primers to make TCR alpha and TCR beta cDNA libraries that carry sample barcodes and UMIs. TCRdb passed the 5' RACE reads through MiXCR, listing each CDR3 protein once. This table has hundreds of thousands of distinct CDR3 sequences, 20% to 25% appearing once. The sequenced material came from PBMCs or a T cell subset sorted from them (not recorded which). The sequence was obtained from a man between 18 and 35 years old who had mild COVID-19 (a few samples of this study predate the infection). Cell type and time point are not known.

Here the CDR3 DNA reads TGCGCCAGCAGCCCCCGGAGCGGGGATACGCAGTATTTT. Its translation: CASSPRSGDTQYF. The J gene is TRBJ2-3, the V gene TRBV5-1; D is possibly TRBD2 (6 bases). Germline V gene lookup returns CDR1 SGHRS and CDR2 YFSETQ. V was cut by 4 bases and J by 6 bases, with 12 bases left in between. The CDR3 has 13 amino acids.